The clone carrying this TCR beta chain was detected only a few times. The target antigen is unknown. V was pared by 0 bases and J by 6 bases, with 12 bases between. CDR3 size: 15 residues. CDR1 is SGHNT and CDR2 is YYREEE in the germline V gene (reference sequence). This specimen comes from a study of cytomegalovirus exposure and HLA in healthy donors. Findings of the study overall: Earlier findings revealed that most TCR beta V segments proved productive either about 87% or about 30% of the time. A link between a missense DCLRE1C variant and TCR beta V- and J-gene trimming emerged from a later analysis. Among the most significant clusters, several appeared linked to common viral pathogens in a later analysis. Investigators reported about 160 TCR beta chains as tied to cytomegalovirus.

The primer mix had 60 Vbeta and 13 Jbeta primers. Libraries were prepared by immunoSEQ multiplex PCR; TCRdb keeps only in-frame clonotypes and omits some of them. The repertoire consists of 90,000 to 120,000 clones, with around three quarters occurring once and the leading ten covering 2.5% to 3.5%. Sequenced input: PBMCs. The chain links TRBV5-4 to TRBJ1-4; D possibly corresponds to TRBD1 (5 bases). This TCR derives from a middle-aged woman in good health and CMV-seronegative. CDR3 amino acids: CASSLGGDVDEKLFF. The CDR3 nucleotides are TGTGCCAGCAGCTTGGGCGGGGACGTAGATGAAAAACTGTTTTTT.